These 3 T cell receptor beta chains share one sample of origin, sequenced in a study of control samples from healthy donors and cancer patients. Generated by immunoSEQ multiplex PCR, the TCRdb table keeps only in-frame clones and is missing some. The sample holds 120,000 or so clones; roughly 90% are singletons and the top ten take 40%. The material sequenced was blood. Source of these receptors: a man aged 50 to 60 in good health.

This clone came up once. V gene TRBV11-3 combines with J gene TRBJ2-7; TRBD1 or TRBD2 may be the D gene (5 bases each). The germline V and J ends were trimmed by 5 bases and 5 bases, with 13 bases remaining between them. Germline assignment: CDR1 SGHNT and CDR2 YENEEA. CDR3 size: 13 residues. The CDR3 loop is CASSGGRAHEQYF. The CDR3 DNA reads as TGTGCCAGCAGCGGAGGCAGGGCCCACGAGCAGTACTTC.

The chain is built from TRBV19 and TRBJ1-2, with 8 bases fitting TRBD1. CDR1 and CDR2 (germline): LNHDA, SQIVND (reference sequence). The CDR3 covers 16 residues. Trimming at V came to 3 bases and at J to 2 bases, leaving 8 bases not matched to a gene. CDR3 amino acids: CASSIRLGQANYGYTF. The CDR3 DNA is TGTGCCAGTAGTATCCGTTTGGGACAGGCCAACTATGGCTACACCTTC.

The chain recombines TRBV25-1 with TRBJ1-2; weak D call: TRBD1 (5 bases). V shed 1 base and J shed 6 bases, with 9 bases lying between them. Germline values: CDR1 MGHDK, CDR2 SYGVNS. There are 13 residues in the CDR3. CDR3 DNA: TGTGCCAGCAGTGAATGGGGGTATCATGGCTACACCTTC. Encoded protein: CASSEWGYHGYTF.